This is a list of T cell receptor beta chains from one sample in a study of control samples from healthy donors and cancer patients. TCRdb keeps only in-frame clones here, not all; method: immunoSEQ multiplex PCR. The top ten hold just over 2% of the sample, which has about 150,000 clones, 91% seen once. Specimen: blood. These receptors were taken from a woman in her 40s in good health. Each CDR3 is given with its conserved first and last residue. D genes are given only for firm matches. Expanded clones are given a class, and other clones once, few, many or no size at all.

D gene | CDR3 length | J gene | clone size | V gene | CDR3 DNA | CDR3 protein
TRBD2 | 16 | TRBJ2-7 | . | TRBV10-1 | TGCGCCAGCAGTGAGTCGGGGCGGGGGGTCTCCTACGAGCAGTACTTC | CASSESGRGVSYEQYF
TRBD1 | 15 | TRBJ2-7 | . | TRBV5-4 | TGTGCCAGCAGCTTTCCGGGACAGAGCTCCTACGAGCAGTACTTC | CASSFPGQSSYEQYF
TRBD2 | 19 | TRBJ2-7 | . | TRBV7-9 | TGTGCCAGCAGCTCACCCCCGGGACTAGCGGGGGGGAGGTCCTACGAGCAGTACTTC | CASSSPPGLAGGRSYEQYF
TRBD1 | 13 | TRBJ2-7 | . | TRBV2 | TGTGCCAGCAGGAGAGACAGGGACTACGAGCAGTACTTC | CASRRDRDYEQYF
. | 14 | TRBJ1-1 | once | TRBV5-6 | TGTGCCAGCAGCCCAAAGACAGTGAACACTGAAGCTTTCTTT | CASSPKTVNTEAFF
. | 15 | TRBJ2-5 | . | TRBV6-7 | TGTGCCAGCAGTTACCCCGAGGGACCCGAAGAGACCCAGTACTTC | CASSYPEGPEETQYF
. | 17 | TRBJ2-3 | . | TRBV4-1 | TGCGCCAGCAGCCAAGAGGGGGGCGTCGGGCGATTGTATACGCAGTATTTT | CASSQEGGVGRLYTQYF
. | 13 | TRBJ1-2 | . | TRBV6-5 | TGTGCCAGCAGGACCGGTGCTCTTGGTGGCTACACCTTC | CASRTGALGGYTF
. | 13 | TRBJ1-5 | . | TRBV15 | TGTGCCACCAGCAGAAATCAACGGGAGCCCCAGCATTTT | CATSRNQREPQHF
. | 11 | TRBJ1-2 | . | TRBV7-9 | TGTGCCAGCAGCTTAGACTATGGCTACACCTTC | CASSLDYGYTF
TRBD2 | 15 | TRBJ2-7 | . | TRBV2 | TGTGCCAGCAAATTGGAGCGGGGGGTATCCTACGAGCAGTACTTC | CASKLERGVSYEQYF
. | 15 | TRBJ1-1 | once | TRBV5-1 | TGCGCCAGCAGCTTGGATGGTATGTCGAGGTCTGAAGCTTTCTTT | CASSLDGMSRSEAFF
. | 15 | TRBJ1-5 | . | TRBV15 | TGTGCCACCAGCAGAGATACAGTTAGCAATCAGCCCCAGCATTTT | CATSRDTVSNQPQHF
TRBD1 | 14 | TRBJ2-5 | . | TRBV13 | TGTGCCAGCAGCTCGGGACAGGGGGGAGAGACCCAGTACTTC | CASSSGQGGETQYF
TRBD2 | 12 | TRBJ2-7 | few | TRBV9 | TGTGCCAGCAGCTCCGGGGGGGAGGAGCAGTACTTC | CASSSGGEEQYF
TRBD1 | 13 | TRBJ1-2 | . | TRBV29-1 | TGCAGCGCCCGGACAGGGGGCAGCTATGGCTACACCTTC | CSARTGGSYGYTF
. | 15 | TRBJ2-7 | . | TRBV19 | TGTGCCAGTAGTCGAACCCGGGACACCTACTACGAGCAGTACTTC | CASSRTRDTYYEQYF
. | 15 | TRBJ1-1 | once | TRBV7-9 | TGTGCCAGCAGCCCAAGCCGGGGGGCGAGCACTGAAGCTTTCTTT | CASSPSRGASTEAFF
TRBD1 | 15 | TRBJ2-3 | . | TRBV4-1 | TGCGCCAGCAGCCAGGACAGGGGAGACACAGATACGCAGTATTTT | CASSQDRGDTDTQYF
. | 12 | TRBJ1-1 | . | TRBV7-9 | TGTGCCAGCAGCCCCGGCGACACTGAAGCTTTCTTT | CASSPGDTEAFF
. | 15 | TRBJ2-1 | . | TRBV5-1 | TGCGCCAGCAGCGGTGGGACCGGCTCCTACAATGAGCAGTTCTTC | CASSGGTGSYNEQFF
. | 14 | TRBJ2-7 | . | TRBV2 | TGTGCCAGCAGGACCGACAGGGAGGCCTACGAGCAGTACTTC | CASRTDREAYEQYF
. | 11 | TRBJ2-3 | . | TRBV11-3 | TGTGCCAGCAGCGAACGAGATACGCAGTATTTT | CASSERDTQYF
. | 13 | TRBJ1-1 | . | TRBV3-1/TRBV3-2 | TGTGCCAGCAGCCAATACGTGAACACTGAAGCTTTCTTT | CASSQYVNTEAFF